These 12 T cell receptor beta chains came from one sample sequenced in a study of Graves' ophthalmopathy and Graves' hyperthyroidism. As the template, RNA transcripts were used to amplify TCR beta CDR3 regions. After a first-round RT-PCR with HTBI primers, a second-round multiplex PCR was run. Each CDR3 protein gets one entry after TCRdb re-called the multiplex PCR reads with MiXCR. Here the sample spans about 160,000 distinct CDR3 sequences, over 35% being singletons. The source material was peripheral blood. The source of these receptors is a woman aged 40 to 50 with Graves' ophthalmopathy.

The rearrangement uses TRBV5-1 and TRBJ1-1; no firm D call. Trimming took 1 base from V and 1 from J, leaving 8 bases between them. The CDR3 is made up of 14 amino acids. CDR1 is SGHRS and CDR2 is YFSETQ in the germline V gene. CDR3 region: CASSLSQTNTEAFF. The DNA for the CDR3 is TGCGCCAGCAGCTTGTCCCAGACGAACACTGAAGCTTTCTTT.

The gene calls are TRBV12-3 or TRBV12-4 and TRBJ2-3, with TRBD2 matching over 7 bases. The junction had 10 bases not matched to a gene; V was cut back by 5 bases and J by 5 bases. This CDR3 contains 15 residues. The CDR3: CASSPRGREGDTQYF. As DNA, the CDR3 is TGTGCCAGCAGTCCCCGGGGCAGGGAGGGAGATACGCAGTATTTT.

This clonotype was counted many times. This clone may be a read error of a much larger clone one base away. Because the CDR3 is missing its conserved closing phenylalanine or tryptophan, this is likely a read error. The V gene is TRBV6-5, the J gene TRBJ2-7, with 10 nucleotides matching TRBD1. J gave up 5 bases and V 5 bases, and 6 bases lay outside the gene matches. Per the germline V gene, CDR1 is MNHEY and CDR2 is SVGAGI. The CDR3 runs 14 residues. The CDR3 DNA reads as TGTGCCAGCAGTCGGGACAGGGGTGCCCACGAGCAGTACCTC. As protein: CASSRDRGAHEQYL.

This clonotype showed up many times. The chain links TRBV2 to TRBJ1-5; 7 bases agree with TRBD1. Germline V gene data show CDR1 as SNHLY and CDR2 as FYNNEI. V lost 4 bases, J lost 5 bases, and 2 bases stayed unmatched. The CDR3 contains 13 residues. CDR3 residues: CASSGDSYQPQHF. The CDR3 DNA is TGTGCCAGCAGTGGGGACAGCTATCAGCCCCAGCATTTT. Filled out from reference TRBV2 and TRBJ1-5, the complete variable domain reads EPEVTQTPSHQVTQMGQEVILRCVPISNHLYFYWYRQILGQKVEFLVSFYNNEISEKSEIFDDQFSVERPDGSNFTLKIRSTKLEDSAMYFCASSGDSYQPQHFGDGTRLSIL.

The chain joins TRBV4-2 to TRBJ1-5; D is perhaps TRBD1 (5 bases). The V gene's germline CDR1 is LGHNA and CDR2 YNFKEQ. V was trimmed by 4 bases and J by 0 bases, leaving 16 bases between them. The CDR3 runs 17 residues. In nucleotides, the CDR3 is TGTGCCAGCAGCCCCCGAATTTGGGGGTATAGCAATCAGCCCCAGCATTTT. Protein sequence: CASSPRIWGYSNQPQHF.

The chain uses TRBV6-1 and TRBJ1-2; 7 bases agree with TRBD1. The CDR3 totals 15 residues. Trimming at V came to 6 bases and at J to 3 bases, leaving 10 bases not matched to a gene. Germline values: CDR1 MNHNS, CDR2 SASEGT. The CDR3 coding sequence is TGTGCCAGCAGGTCTGACCACAGGGGCCACTATGGCTACACCTTC. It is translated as CASRSDHRGHYGYTF.

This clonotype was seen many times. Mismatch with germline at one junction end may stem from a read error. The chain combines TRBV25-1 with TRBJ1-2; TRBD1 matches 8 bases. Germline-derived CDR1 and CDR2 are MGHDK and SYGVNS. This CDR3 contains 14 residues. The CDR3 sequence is CASSKYGTGDGYTF. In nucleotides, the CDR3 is TGTGCCAGCAGTAAATACGGGACAGGAGACGGCTACACCTTC.

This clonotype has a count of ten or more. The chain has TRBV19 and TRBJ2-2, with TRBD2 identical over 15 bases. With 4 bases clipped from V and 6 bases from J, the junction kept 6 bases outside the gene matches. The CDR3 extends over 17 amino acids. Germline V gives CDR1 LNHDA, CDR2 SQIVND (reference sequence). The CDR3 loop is CASSTGTSGGYAGELFF. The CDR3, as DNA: TGTGCCAGTAGTACCGGGACTAGCGGGGGGTACGCCGGGGAGCTGTTTTTT. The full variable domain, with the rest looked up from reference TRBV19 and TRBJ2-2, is DGGITQSPKYLFRKEGQNVTLSCEQNLNHDAMYWYRQDPGQGLRLIYYSQIVNDFQKGDIAEGYSVSREKKESFPLTVTSAQKNPTAFYLCASSTGTSGGYAGELFFGEGSRLTVL.

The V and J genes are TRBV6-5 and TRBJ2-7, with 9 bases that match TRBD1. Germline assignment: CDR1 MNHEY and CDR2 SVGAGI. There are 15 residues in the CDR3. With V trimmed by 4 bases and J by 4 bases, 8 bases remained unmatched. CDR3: CASSFRQGGSYEQYF. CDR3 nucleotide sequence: TGTGCCAGCAGTTTCCGACAGGGGGGAAGTTACGAGCAGTACTTC.

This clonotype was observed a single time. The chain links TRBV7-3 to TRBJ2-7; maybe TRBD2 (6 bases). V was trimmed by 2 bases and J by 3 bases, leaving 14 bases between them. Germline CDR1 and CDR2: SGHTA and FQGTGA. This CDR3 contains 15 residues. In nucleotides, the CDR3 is TGTGCCAGCAGCTTATTTGCGGGATCAGACTACGAGCAGTACTTC. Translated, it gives CASSLFAGSDYEQYF.

The CDR3 DNA follows: TGTGCCAGCAGTCTTTTACCCATAGGGGAGGGACACGACGAGCAGTACTTC. Encoded protein: CASSLLPIGEGHDEQYF. The chain is built from TRBV28 and TRBJ2-7, with D tentatively TRBD2 (7 bases). The CDR3 totals 17 residues. Germline assignment: CDR1 MDHEN and CDR2 SYDVKM. The V gene lost 5 bases and the J gene lost 5 bases, with 25 bases spanning the gap.

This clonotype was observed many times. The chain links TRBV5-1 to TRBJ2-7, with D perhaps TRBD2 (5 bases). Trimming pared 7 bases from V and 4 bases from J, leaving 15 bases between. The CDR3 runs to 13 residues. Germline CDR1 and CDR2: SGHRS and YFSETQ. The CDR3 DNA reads TGCGCCAGCGGTCTGGGAGTAGCGTACGAGCAGTACTTC. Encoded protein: CASGLGVAYEQYF. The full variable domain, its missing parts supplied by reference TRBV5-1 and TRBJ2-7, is KAGVTQTPRYLIKTRGQQVTLSCSPISGHRSVSWYQQTPGQGLQFLFEYFSETQRNKGNFPGRFSGRQFSNSRSEMNVSTLELGDSALYLCASGLGVAYEQYFGPGTRLTVT.